This TCR beta chain was recorded in a study of cytomegalovirus exposure and HLA in healthy donors. All the people who gave samples were healthy bone marrow donors. PCR used 60 Vbeta primers and 13 Jbeta primers. The assay was immunoSEQ multiplex PCR, and TCRdb's table has in-frame clones only and misses some. This table holds around 200,000 clones, around 79% found once. Germline trimming cut 8 bases from V and 1 base from J; bases unmatched to any gene: 8. This CDR3 has 15 residues. Germline assignment: CDR1 SGHVS and CDR2 FQNEAQ. Material for sequencing was PBMCs. This sequence was found in a woman aged 25 to 39 in good health and CMV-seropositive. The genes are TRBV7-8 and TRBJ2-3; 8 bases fit TRBD2. DNA for the CDR3: TGTGCCAGCGTTAAGAGCGGGAGAGGCACAGATACGCAGTATTTT. It encodes CASVKSGRGTDTQYF. The full variable domain, rest sourced from reference TRBV7-8 and TRBJ2-3, is GAGVSQSPRYKVAKRGQDVALRCDPISGHVSLFWYQQALGQGPEFLTYFQNEAQLDKSGLPSDRFFAERPEGSVSTLKIQRTQQEDSAVYLCASVKSGRGTDTQYFGPGTRLTVL.